This record concerns one T cell receptor (beta chain) sequence. Under the authors' procedure: Nucleated cell counts were estimated from reference gene primer amplification. Produced via immunoSEQ multiplex PCR; TCRdb's table is partial and in-frame only. That table furnishes V, J and clone size, whereas the DNA furnished D and trimming. The sample lists under 250,000 clones, around 88% seen once, with over 1.3% in the top ten. The ends lost 6 bases at V and 6 bases at J; junction bases unmatched: 9. The CDR3 extends over 14 amino acids. Germline CDR1 and CDR2: SGHTS and YDEGEE. The entry originates in a study of blood T cell repertoires in COVID-19. Across the study: Italy, Spain and the United States were the sources of the convalescent and acute COVID-19 samples. In each case, the material was cDNA or gDNA derived from T cells, B-cell-depleted T cells, or PBMCs.

V and J are TRBV5-8 and TRBJ2-1; 7 bases line up with TRBD2. Material for sequencing was peripheral blood. The origin of this receptor is a man aged 80 or over with acute or convalescent COVID-19. CDR3 coding DNA: TGTGCCAGCAACCCGGGACTACTCGGCAATGAGCAGTTCTTC. Translated: CASNPGLLGNEQFF.